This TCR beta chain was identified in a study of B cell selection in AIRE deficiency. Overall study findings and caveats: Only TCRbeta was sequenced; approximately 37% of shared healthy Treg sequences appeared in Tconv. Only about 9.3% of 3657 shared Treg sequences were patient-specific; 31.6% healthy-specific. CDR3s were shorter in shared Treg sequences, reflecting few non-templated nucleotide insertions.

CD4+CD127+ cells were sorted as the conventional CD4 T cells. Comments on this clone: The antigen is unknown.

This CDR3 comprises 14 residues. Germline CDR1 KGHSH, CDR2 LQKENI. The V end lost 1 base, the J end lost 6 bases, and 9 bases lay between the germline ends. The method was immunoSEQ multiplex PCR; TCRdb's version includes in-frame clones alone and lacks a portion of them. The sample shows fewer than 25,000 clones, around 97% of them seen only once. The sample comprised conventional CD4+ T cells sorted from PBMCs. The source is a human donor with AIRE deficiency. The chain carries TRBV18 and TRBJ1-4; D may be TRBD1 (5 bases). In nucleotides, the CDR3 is TGTGCCAGCTCACCACAAACAGGCGATGAAAAACTGTTTTTT. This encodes CASSPQTGDEKLFF.